One sample yielded the 26 T cell receptor beta chains listed below, sequenced in a study of Graves' ophthalmopathy and Graves' hyperthyroidism. Amplified material comprised TCR beta CDR3 regions derived from RNA transcripts. After a first-round RT-PCR with HTBI primers, a second-round multiplex PCR was run. From the multiplex PCR reads, TCRdb called clonotypes with MiXCR, one entry per CDR3 protein. This sample carries fewer than 650,000 distinct CDR3 sequences, approximately 22% of them seen once, and the ten largest clones take more than 5.5%. The material sequenced was peripheral blood. The receptors derive from a woman under 30 with stable Graves' hyperthyroidism. Some clones in this sample may be carry-over from other donors' samples.

The table lists this clonotype with many counts. Sequence at one end of the junction differs from germline and may be a read error. The V call is TRBV19, the J call TRBJ1-2; TRBD1 is a possible D gene (5 bases). The CDR3 length is 13 residues. Germline loops: CDR1 LNHDA, CDR2 SQIVND (reference sequence). CDR3 sequence: CASSVELTDGYTF. The CDR3 DNA is TGTGCCAGTAGTGTAGAGCTGACAGATGGCTACACCTTC.

The chain employs TRBV3-1 and TRBJ2-4; D might be TRBD1 (6 bases). Trimming stripped 2 bases from V and 4 bases from J, with 18 bases between. Germline loops: CDR1 LGHDT, CDR2 YNNKEL (reference sequence). This CDR3 spans 17 amino acids. CDR3 amino acids: CASSQRTVTTAKNIQYF. In DNA form, the CDR3 reads TGTGCCAGCAGCCAACGGACAGTAACCACCGCAAAAAACATTCAGTACTTC.

This clonotype was observed many times. The rearrangement joins TRBV7-2 to TRBJ1-3; D is unclear. V lost 0 bases to trimming and J lost 1 base, with 7 bases between them. This CDR3 is 15 amino acids long. Germline CDR1 is SGHTA and CDR2 is FQGNSA. The CDR3 DNA sequence: TGTGCCAGCAGCTTAGCACCGGGTTCTGGAAACACCATATATTTT. Encoded protein: CASSLAPGSGNTIYF. Full variable domain (remainder filled in from reference TRBV7-2 and TRBJ1-3): GAGVSQSPSNKVTEKGKDVELRCDPISGHTALYWYRQSLGQGLEFLIYFQGNSAPDKSGLPSDRFSAERTGGSVSTLTIQRTQQEDSAVYLCASSLAPGSGNTIYFGEGSWLTVV.

The rearrangement joins TRBV20-1 to TRBJ2-7, with TRBD2 matching 7 bases. V gave up 0 bases and J gave up 2 bases; unmatched junction bases: 7. The CDR3 totals 15 residues. Germline assignment: CDR1 DFQATT and CDR2 SNEGSKA (reference sequence). DNA for the CDR3: TGCAGTGCTAGAGATTGGCCTAGCGGAACCTACGAGCAGTACTTC. It specifies CSARDWPSGTYEQYF.

This clonotype was observed a handful of times. The chain is built from TRBV27 and TRBJ1-3, with D possibly being TRBD1 (5 bases). Germline V gene lookup returns CDR1 MNHEY and CDR2 SMNVEV (reference sequence). Trimming pared 2 bases from V and 1 base from J, leaving 12 bases between. This CDR3 comprises 16 residues. The CDR3 nucleotides read TGTGCCAGCAGTTTACCCTCCGGGGCTTCTGGAAACACCATATATTTT. Translating gives CASSLPSGASGNTIYF.

This clonotype occurred many times. The V and J genes are TRBV6-1 and TRBJ1-1; D is unclear. The length of the CDR3 is 14 residues. CDR1 and CDR2 (germline): MNHNS, SASEGT. Trimming removed 3 bases at V and 6 bases at J, with 14 bases between. CDR3 region: CASSDQTRSAEAFF. The CDR3 DNA reads as TGTGCCAGCAGTGACCAAACCCGTTCGGCTGAAGCTTTCTTT.

This clonotype has at least ten counts. The V gene is TRBV19, the J gene TRBJ2-7; possible D gene TRBD1, 6 bases. This CDR3 comprises 14 residues. The V end lost 3 bases, the J end lost 3 bases, and 12 bases lay between the germline ends. Germline V gene sequence: CDR1 LNHDA, CDR2 SQIVND (reference sequence). The CDR3 DNA sequence: TGTGCCAGTAGTATCAGGGGAAGGTTCTACGAGCAGTACTTC. It yields the protein CASSIRGRFYEQYF.

This clonotype was recorded at least ten times. The chain employs TRBV15 and TRBJ2-7; D gene unclear. V was trimmed by 0 bases and J by 6 bases, leaving 9 bases between them. Germline CDR1 LNHNV, CDR2 YYDKDF (reference sequence). The CDR3 totals 13 residues. CDR3 in DNA: TGTGCCACCAGCAGAGAACACCAATTCGAGCAGTACTTC. Its translation: CATSREHQFEQYF.

This clonotype was picked up a small number of times. This chain connects TRBV6-1 to TRBJ1-2, with D possibly being TRBD1 (5 bases). The V and J ends lost 2 bases and 8 bases respectively, with 12 bases between them. CDR1 is MNHNS, CDR2 SASEGT, per germline. The CDR3 is made up of 13 amino acids. The CDR3 bases are TGTGCCAGCAGTGAAATGACAGCTGGGGGCTACACCTTC. Translation: CASSEMTAGGYTF.

This clonotype occurred many times. The chain combines TRBV28 with TRBJ2-7; TRBD1 matches at 7 bases. The junction had 10 bases not matched to a gene; V was cut back by 11 bases and J by 6 bases. The CDR3 loop spans 12 amino acids. Germline V lookup: CDR1 MDHEN, CDR2 SYDVKM. The chain's CDR3 is CAVGDSGCEQYF. The DNA of the CDR3 is TGTGCCGTCGGGGACAGCGGTTGCGAGCAGTACTTC.

Details on this clonotype: Since a much larger clone is just one base distant, this may be a read error. The rearrangement uses TRBV27 and TRBJ2-2; 8 bases line up with TRBD1. The CDR3 has 16 amino acids. J gave up 5 bases and V 6 bases, and 11 bases lay outside the gene matches. CDR1 is MNHEY and CDR2 is SMNVEV in the germline V gene (reference sequence). Here the CDR3 reads CASSVGQGLGTGELFF. The CDR3 DNA follows: TGTGCCAGCAGCGTAGGACAGGGTTTGGGGACCGGGGAGCTGTTTTTT.

This clonotype was seen ten or more times. The V gene is TRBV10-1, the J gene TRBJ1-1; D gene unclear. The germline V and J ends were trimmed by 0 bases and 5 bases, with 7 bases remaining between them. Per the germline V gene, CDR1 is WNHNN and CDR2 is SYGVQD (reference sequence). The CDR3 totals 13 residues. CDR3 region: CASSESSGTEAFF. The DNA for the CDR3 is TGCGCCAGCAGTGAGTCGAGTGGGACTGAAGCTTTCTTT.

In regard to this clonotype: Possible read error: a much larger clone is one base away. The chain carries TRBV5-1 and TRBJ2-7; D assignment may be TRBD1 or TRBD2 (5 bases each). CDR3 length: 15 residues. Germline-derived CDR1 and CDR2 are SGHRS and YFSETQ. The V and J ends lost 6 bases and 1 base respectively, with 17 bases between them. This chain's CDR3 is CASILLAGASYEQYF. The CDR3 nucleotides read TGCGCCAGCATCTTATTAGCCGGGGCGTCCTACGAGCAGTACTTC. Based on the CDR3 plus reference TRBV5-1 and TRBJ2-7, the full variable domain is KAGVTQTPRYLIKTRGQQVTLSCSPISGHRSVSWYQQTPGQGLQFLFEYFSETQRNKGNFPGRFSGRQFSNSRSEMNVSTLELGDSALYLCASILLAGASYEQYFGPGTRLTVT.

This clonotype turned up a few times. The chain carries TRBV7-2 and TRBJ2-7; a possible D gene is TRBD2 (5 bases). V lost 5 bases and J lost 7, with 18 bases in between. CDR1 and CDR2 from the germline V gene are SGHTA and FQGNSA. The CDR3 totals 14 residues. Here the CDR3 reads CASSVTGFAGEQYF. In DNA, the CDR3 is TGTGCCAGCAGCGTAACGGGGTTTGCGGGTGAGCAGTACTTC.

This clonotype occurred once. The rearrangement joins TRBV19 to TRBJ1-5; no reliable D call. Trimming shortened V by 7 bases and J by 0 bases, and 7 bases separated the two germline ends. CDR1 and CDR2 from the germline V gene are LNHDA and SQIVND (reference sequence). The CDR3 runs 13 residues. This CDR3 reads CASMLSSNQPQHF. CDR3 sequence (DNA): TGTGCCAGTATGTTAAGTAGCAATCAGCCCCAGCATTTT.

This clonotype was observed many times. The J gene is TRBJ1-2, the V gene TRBV20-1; TRBD1 is a possible D gene (6 bases). Deletions cut 4 bases from V and 0 bases from J, with 12 bases between. Germline-derived CDR1 and CDR2 are DFQATT and SNEGSKA (reference sequence). This CDR3 spans 14 amino acids. This CDR3 reads CSATSRGSNYGYTF. Here the CDR3 DNA reads TGCAGTGCTACAAGCAGGGGTTCTAACTATGGCTACACCTTC.

The CDR3 protein is CASSEVTRGGVWETQYF. The CDR3 DNA is TGTGCCAGCAGTGAAGTAACCAGGGGGGGCGTGTGGGAGACCCAGTACTTC. The chain has TRBV6-1 and TRBJ2-5; D possibly matches TRBD1 or TRBD2 (7 bases each). The length of the CDR3 is 17 residues. Looked up from germline, CDR1 is MNHNS and CDR2 is SASEGT. The germline V and J ends were trimmed by 1 base and 5 bases, with 20 bases remaining between them.

Ten or more counts support this clonotype. The chain has TRBV7-6 and TRBJ2-4; no clear D. The CDR3 has 16 amino acids. Trimming removed 6 bases at V and 3 bases at J, with 18 bases between. Germline CDR1 reads SGHVS; CDR2 reads FNYEAQ. CDR3 residues: CASSPFRGNYKNIQYF. In DNA form, the CDR3 reads TGTGCCAGCAGTCCCTTCCGAGGAAACTACAAAAACATTCAGTACTTC.

This clonotype was seen ten or more times. The chain has TRBV28 and TRBJ2-7; 7 nucleotides agree with TRBD1. J lost 1 base, V lost 7 bases, and 10 bases had no gene match. The CDR3 loop spans 15 amino acids. The V gene's germline CDR1 is MDHEN and CDR2 SYDVKM. In nucleotides, the CDR3 is TGTGCCAGCACCTCGGGACAGTTGGGGTCCTACGAGCAGTACTTC. Its translation is CASTSGQLGSYEQYF.

The chain recombines TRBV9 with TRBJ1-1; D ambiguous. Germline-derived CDR1 and CDR2 are SGDLS and YYNGEE. The CDR3 spans 14 residues. V lost 2 bases, J lost 7 bases, and 15 bases lay in between. CDR3 sequence reads: CASSVVGWANEAFF. CDR3 DNA sequence: TGTGCCAGCAGCGTGGTTGGCTGGGCAAATGAAGCTTTCTTT. The whole variable domain, remainder taken from reference TRBV9 and TRBJ1-1, is DSGVTQTPKHLITATGQRVTLRCSPRSGDLSVYWYQQSLDQGLQFLIQYYNGEERAKGNILERFSAQQFPDLHSELNLSSLELGDSALYFCASSVVGWANEAFFGQGTRLTVV.

The sample holds a few counts of this clonotype. Given a much more abundant clone one base away, this may be a read error. This chain connects TRBV7-9 to TRBJ1-6; 8 bases match TRBD1. Germline CDR1 reads SEHNR; CDR2 reads FQNEAQ (reference sequence). CDR3 length equals 15 residues. For the CDR3, the DNA is TGTGCCAGCAGATCAGGACAGGGACCCAATTCACACCTCCACTTT. It encodes CASRSGQGPNSHLHF.

This clonotype was detected ten times or more. The chain is built from TRBV5-1 and TRBJ1-1; D is unresolved. The germline V gene has CDR1 SGHRS and CDR2 YFSETQ. The CDR3 covers 13 residues. With 4 bases removed from V and 12 bases from J, the gap between germline ends came to 19 bases. CDR3 residues: CASSPGGWERTFF. The CDR3 DNA is TGCGCCAGCAGCCCCGGCGGGTGGGAGAGGACTTTCTTT.

This clonotype showed up many times. V gene TRBV10-3 combines with J gene TRBJ2-5; TRBD1 is a possible D gene (6 bases). Trimming cost V 6 bases and J 0 bases, with 14 bases left between them. This CDR3 contains 15 residues. The germline V gene has CDR1 ENHRY and CDR2 SYGVKD. The CDR3 coding sequence is TGTGCCATCAGCTCAGGGGTCCCGTACCAAGAGACCCAGTACTTC. Translating gives CAISSGVPYQETQYF.

This clonotype came up a few times. The chain has TRBV6-2 or TRBV6-3 and TRBJ1-1; D is perhaps TRBD1 (5 bases). The CDR3 extends over 11 amino acids. Germline assignment: CDR1 MNHEY and CDR2 SVGEGT. V dropped 8 bases and J dropped 11 bases, with 15 bases sitting between them. CDR3: CASRGRGPAFF. CDR3 nucleotide sequence: TGTGCCAGCCGTGGGAGGGGACCGGCTTTCTTT.

Many counts were recorded for this clonotype. The chain uses TRBV6-5 and TRBJ2-7; 11 bases are shared with TRBD2. The CDR3 extends over 15 amino acids. The germline CDR1 and CDR2 sequences are MNHEY and SVGAGI. Germline trimming cut 0 bases from V and 7 bases from J; bases unmatched to any gene: 5. CDR3 amino acids: CASSYSRLAGGEQYF. In DNA, the CDR3 is TGTGCCAGCAGTTACTCACGGCTAGCGGGGGGAGAGCAGTACTTC.

The chain joins TRBV10-3 to TRBJ1-1; no clear D. V was trimmed by 0 bases and J by 1 base, leaving 9 bases between them. CDR1 ENHRY and CDR2 SYGVKD come from the germline V gene. This CDR3 comprises 15 residues. The CDR3 is CAISESTGRNTEAFF. The CDR3 coding sequence is TGTGCCATCAGTGAGTCGACCGGGCGGAACACTGAAGCTTTCTTT.